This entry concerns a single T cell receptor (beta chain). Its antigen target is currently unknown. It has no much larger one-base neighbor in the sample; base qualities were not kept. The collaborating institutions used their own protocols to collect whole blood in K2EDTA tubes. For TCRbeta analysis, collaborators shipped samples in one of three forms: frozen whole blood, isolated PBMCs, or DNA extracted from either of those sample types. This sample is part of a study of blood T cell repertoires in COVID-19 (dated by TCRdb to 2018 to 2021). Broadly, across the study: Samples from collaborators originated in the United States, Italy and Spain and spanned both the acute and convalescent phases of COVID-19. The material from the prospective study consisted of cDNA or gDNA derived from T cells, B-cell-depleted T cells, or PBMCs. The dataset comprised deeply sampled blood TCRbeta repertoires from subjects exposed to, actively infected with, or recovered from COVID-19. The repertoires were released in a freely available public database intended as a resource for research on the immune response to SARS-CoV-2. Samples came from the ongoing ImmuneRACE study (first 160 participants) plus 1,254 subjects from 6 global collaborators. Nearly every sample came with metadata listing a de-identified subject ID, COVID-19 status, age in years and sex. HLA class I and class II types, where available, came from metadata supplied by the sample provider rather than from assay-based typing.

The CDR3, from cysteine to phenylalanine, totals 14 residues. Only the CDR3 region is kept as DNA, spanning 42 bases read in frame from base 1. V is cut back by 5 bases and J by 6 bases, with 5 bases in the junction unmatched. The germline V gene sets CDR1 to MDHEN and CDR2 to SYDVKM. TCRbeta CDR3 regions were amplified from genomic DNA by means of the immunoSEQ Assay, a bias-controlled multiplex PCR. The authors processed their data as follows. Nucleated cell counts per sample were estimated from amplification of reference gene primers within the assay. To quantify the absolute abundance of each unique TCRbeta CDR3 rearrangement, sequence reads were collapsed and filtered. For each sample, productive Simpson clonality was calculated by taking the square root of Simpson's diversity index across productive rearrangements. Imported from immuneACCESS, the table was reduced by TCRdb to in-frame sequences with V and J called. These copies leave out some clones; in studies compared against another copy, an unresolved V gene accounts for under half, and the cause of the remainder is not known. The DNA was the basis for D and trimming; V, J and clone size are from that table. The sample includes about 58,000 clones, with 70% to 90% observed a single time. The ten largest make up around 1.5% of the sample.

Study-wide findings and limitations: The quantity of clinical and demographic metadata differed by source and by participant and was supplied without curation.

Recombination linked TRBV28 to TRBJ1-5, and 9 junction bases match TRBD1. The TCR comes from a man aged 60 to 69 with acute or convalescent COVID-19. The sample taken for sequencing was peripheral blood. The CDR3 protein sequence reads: CASSRTGVLQPQHF. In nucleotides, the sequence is TGTGCCAGCAGTCGGACAGGGGTGCTTCAGCCCCAGCATTTT.